The entry below describes one T cell receptor (beta chain). The CDR3 length is 15 residues. Looked up from germline, CDR1 is GTSNPN and CDR2 is SVGIG (reference sequence). The germline V and J ends were trimmed by 2 bases and 9 bases, with 20 bases remaining between them. Libraries were prepared by immunoSEQ multiplex PCR; TCRdb keeps only in-frame clonotypes and omits some of them. The repertoire holds about 120,000 clones, about 80% seen once, with 3% to 4.5% in the top ten. The data belong to a study of blood T cell repertoires in COVID-19. This TCR was sampled from a woman older than 75 with acute or convalescent COVID-19. The V gene is TRBV30, the J gene TRBJ1-5, with D tentatively TRBD1 (5 bases). Sequencing was carried out using peripheral blood. CDR3 loop: CAWSLSTGAGPPQHF. The CDR3 bases are TGTGCCTGGAGTTTATCCACAGGCGCGGGGCCGCCCCAGCATTTT.